A selection of T cell receptor beta chains follows, all from one sample in a study of blood T cell repertoires in COVID-19. Some clones are missing from TCRdb's copy, which holds only in-frame ones; the method was immunoSEQ multiplex PCR. The data show more than 150,000 clones, almost 80% seen once. The source material was peripheral blood. The receptor set was obtained from a woman aged 70-85 years with acute or convalescent COVID-19. Each CDR3 is given with its conserved first and last residue. A D gene is named only where the DNA matches it firmly. The size entry is marked missing in some rows and otherwise reads once, few, many or a size class.

abundance	v_gene	d_gene	len	j_gene	CDR3nt	CDR3aa
.	TRBV6-1	TRBD1	16	TRBJ1-3	TGTGCCAGCAGTGGATGGGACAGATCCTCAAGAAACACCATATATTTT	CASSGWDRSSRNTIYF
.	TRBV10-2	.	19	TRBJ2-2	TGCGCCAGCAGTGATGACGGAATTGGTCCGGGAGACGTAATCGGGGAGCTGTTTTTT	CASSDDGIGPGDVIGELFF
.	TRBV19	TRBD1	14	TRBJ2-7	TGTGCCAGTAGTATCGGGACAGGTTCCTACGAGCAGTACTTC	CASSIGTGSYEQYF
.	TRBV2	TRBD2	16	TRBJ2-1	TGTGCCAGCACCGATCTCCGGACTAGCGGACACAATGAGCAGTTCTTC	CASTDLRTSGHNEQFF
.	TRBV6-5	.	14	TRBJ1-5	TGTGCCAGCAATCAACGAGAGGGACTTCAGCCCCAGCATTTT	CASNQREGLQPQHF
.	TRBV5-8	.	15	TRBJ2-5	TGTGCCAGCAGGTTTGGGCGGTCAAGCGGAGAGACCCAGTACTTC	CASRFGRSSGETQYF
.	TRBV14	TRBD2	17	TRBJ2-1	TGTGCCAGCAGCCAAGAGGGACTAGCGGGAGGGAGGAATGAGCAGTTCTTC	CASSQEGLAGGRNEQFF
.	TRBV6-2/TRBV6-3	.	12	TRBJ1-1	TGTGCCAGCAGTACAGGGAGCCCTGAAGCTTTCTTT	CASSTGSPEAFF
few	TRBV5-8	.	13	TRBJ2-5	TGTGCCAGCAGCTTGCCCCGCAGGATGAGCCAGTACTTC	CASSLPRRMSQYF
.	TRBV14	TRBD1	13	TRBJ1-1	TGTGCCAGCAGGGGACAGGGGAACACTGAAGCTTTCTTT	CASRGQGNTEAFF
.	TRBV19	TRBD2	17	TRBJ2-5	TGTGCCAGTAGGGGACCGGGACTAGCGAACGACCAAGAGACCCAGTACTTC	CASRGPGLANDQETQYF
few	TRBV7-9	.	13	TRBJ1-1	TGTGCCAGCAGCTTAGTACCTCCAGCTGAAGCTTTCTTT	CASSLVPPAEAFF
.	TRBV18	.	15	TRBJ1-1	TGTGCCAGCTCACCAAGTCGACAGGACAACACTGAAGCTTTCTTT	CASSPSRQDNTEAFF
.	TRBV5-1	TRBD1	15	TRBJ2-5	TGCGCCAGCAGCCCCTGGACAGGGGGCGGGGAGACCCAGTACTTC	CASSPWTGGGETQYF
.	TRBV20-1	.	14	TRBJ1-6	TGCAGTGCTAGTAGAAACCAGGGGAATTCACCCCTCCACTTT	CSASRNQGNSPLHF
.	TRBV2	.	14	TRBJ1-3	TGTGCCAGCAGTGATAAGAGGGATGGAAACACCATATATTTT	CASSDKRDGNTIYF
once	TRBV5-1	.	16	TRBJ1-3	TGCGCCAGCAGCTCGGGGGACGGAGGCTCTGGAAACACCATATATTTT	CASSSGDGGSGNTIYF
once	TRBV18	TRBD2	18	TRBJ2-1	TGTGCCAGCTCGTTCACCGGGACTAGCGGGAAAGGGGCACATGAGCAGTTCTTC	CASSFTGTSGKGAHEQFF
.	TRBV7-8	TRBD1	17	TRBJ2-7	TGTGCCAGCAGCTTAGCGATCAGGGGGGACAGGGCCTACGAGCAGTACTTC	CASSLAIRGDRAYEQYF
.	TRBV7-8	.	17	TRBJ1-5	TGTGCCAGCAGCTCTTTTCTGACAGGTCGGGCCAATCAGCCCCAGCATTTT	CASSSFLTGRANQPQHF
.	TRBV5-6	TRBD2	15	TRBJ2-1	TGTGCCAGCTGCTACCGGACTAGCGGGAGTGATGAGCAGTTCTTC	CASCYRTSGSDEQFF
.	TRBV30	.	12	TRBJ1-1	TGTGCCCTCCGGAACGGCGGCGCTGAAGCTTTCTTT	CALRNGGAEAFF
.	TRBV7-2	.	15	TRBJ1-2	TGTGCCAGCAGCTTAGTGGAGGGTGGAGTGTATGGCTACACCTTC	CASSLVEGGVYGYTF
.	TRBV5-1	.	14	TRBJ2-5	TGCGCCAGCAGCTTGGTGGCAAGCCAAGAGACCCAGTACTTC	CASSLVASQETQYF
.	TRBV9	TRBD1	18	TRBJ2-3	TGTGCCAGCAGCGTAGTTCCCACAGGGGGCTTTGGCACAGATACGCAGTATTTT	CASSVVPTGGFGTDTQYF
.	TRBV7-2	.	16	TRBJ1-3	TGTGCCAGCAGCTTAGACCTAGGTTTTCCTGGAAACACCATATATTTT	CASSLDLGFPGNTIYF
.	TRBV7-3	.	13	TRBJ2-1	TGTGCCAGCAGCAATTCCCACTACAATGAGCAGTTCTTC	CASSNSHYNEQFF
.	TRBV29-1	.	15	TRBJ2-3	TGCAGCGCGCTCCGGGACACATCTAGCACAGATACGCAGTATTTT	CSALRDTSSTDTQYF
.	TRBV7-9	TRBD1	15	TRBJ1-2	TGTGCCAGCAGCTTATCGGGACAGGTTCGGAATGGCTACACCTTC	CASSLSGQVRNGYTF
once	TRBV10-2	TRBD1	17	TRBJ1-2	TGCGCCAGCAGTGAGGTTCCTTCACAGGGGATCTACTATGGCTACACCTTC	CASSEVPSQGIYYGYTF
.	TRBV2	TRBD2	16	TRBJ2-3	TGTGCCAGCAGTGTCCAGGGACTAGGAAGGTCAGATACGCAGTATTTT	CASSVQGLGRSDTQYF
.	TRBV7-2	.	13	TRBJ1-2	TGTGCCAGCAGCCCTCAGGACGGCGGAGGGTACACCTTC	CASSPQDGGGYTF
.	TRBV7-2	.	14	TRBJ2-3	TGTGCCAGCAGCTTAGACGTCCGGACAGATACGCAGTATTTT	CASSLDVRTDTQYF
.	TRBV2	.	16	TRBJ2-2	TGTGCCAGCAACGAAGTAGGGAGCGGGTTCATCCGGGAGCTGTTTTTT	CASNEVGSGFIRELFF
.	TRBV5-4	.	15	TRBJ2-5	TGTGCCAGCAGCCCGCTTGGGGGCGGAGGAGAGACCCAGTACTTC	CASSPLGGGGETQYF
.	TRBV7-9	.	21	TRBJ1-3	TGTGCCAGCACCGGCCACCGGAGGCAGCATAACCCTCCGATGGCTGGAAACACCATATATTTT	CASTGHRRQHNPPMAGNTIYF
.	TRBV11-2	.	15	TRBJ2-6	TGTGCCAGCAGCTTAACCGGGGTCGGGGCCAACGTCCTGACTTTC	CASSLTGVGANVLTF
.	TRBV6-5	.	14	TRBJ2-3	TGTGCCAGCAGTTACTCCCTCAGCACAGATACGCAGTATTTT	CASSYSLSTDTQYF
.	TRBV5-4	.	13	TRBJ1-2	TGTGCCAGCAGTGTGCTGGGGACTTATGGCTACACCTTC	CASSVLGTYGYTF
few	TRBV7-2	.	14	TRBJ1-1	TGTGCCAGCAGCTTATCTGGCCCGAACACTGAAGCTTTCTTT	CASSLSGPNTEAFF
.	TRBV4-1	.	14	TRBJ2-7	TGCGCCAGCAGGAGAGACACGAGCTCCTACGAGCAGTACTTC	CASRRDTSSYEQYF
.	TRBV2	.	13	TRBJ2-1	TGTGCCAGACGGAGTCTTAGCGGCCCTGAGCAGTTCTTC	CARRSLSGPEQFF
few	TRBV2	.	10	TRBJ2-7	TGTGCCAGCAGTTACTACGAGCAGTACTTC	CASSYYEQYF
.	TRBV18	.	13	TRBJ2-1	TGTGCCAGCTCACCTTCCTGGTCGGGTGAGCAGTTCTTC	CASSPSWSGEQFF